This section outlines one TCR beta chain sequence together with its context. It has no known antigen specificity. Base-call qualities are not available, and no considerably larger clone is one nucleotide away. TCRbeta CDR3 regions were amplified from genomic DNA by means of the immunoSEQ Assay, a bias-controlled multiplex PCR. The paper's data handling went like this. Within the assay, amplification of reference gene primers was used to estimate how many nucleated cells each sample contained. To quantify the absolute abundance of each unique TCRbeta CDR3 rearrangement, sequence reads were collapsed and filtered. For each sample, productive Simpson clonality was calculated by taking the square root of Simpson's diversity index across productive rearrangements. The clones in this table, taken by TCRdb from immuneACCESS, are in-frame only. Not every clone is retained; where verified, under half of the shortfall comes from an unresolved V gene, and the cause of the rest is unknown. D and trimming come from the DNA, and the V and J calls and clone size come from that table. The sample table contains over 95,000 clones; only one count was recorded for roughly 84% of them. The ten largest clonotypes hold just under 2% of the sample.

Whole blood was collected in K2EDTA tubes by collaborating institutions according to the institutions' own protocols. For TCRbeta analysis, collaborator samples were shipped as frozen whole blood, as isolated PBMCs, or as DNA extracted from either sample type. This sample is drawn from a study of blood T cell repertoires in COVID-19 (TCRdb year 2020). About the study as a whole: Samples covering the acute and convalescent phases of COVID-19 were provided by collaborators in the United States, Italy and Spain. The material from the prospective study consisted of cDNA or gDNA derived from T cells, B-cell-depleted T cells, or PBMCs. Samples came from the ongoing ImmuneRACE study (first 160 participants) plus 1,254 subjects from 6 global collaborators. Deeply sampled blood TCRbeta repertoires from subjects exposed to, actively infected with, or recovered from COVID-19 were included in the dataset. Where available, HLA class I and class II types were taken from metadata supplied by the sample provider and were not determined by assay-based typing. Sample metadata almost always included a de-identified subject ID, COVID-19 status, age in years and sex. A freely available public database, intended as a resource for researchers studying the immune response to SARS-CoV-2, is where the repertoires were released. On the study overall, not on this receptor specifically: How much clinical and demographic metadata was included differed by source and by participant, and the metadata was provided uncurated.

The CDR3 contains 13 residues, cysteine and phenylalanine counted. The only DNA kept is the CDR3, 39 bases in frame from the first base. CDR1 is given as SGHNT and CDR2 as YYREEE, both from the germline V gene (reference sequence). V loses 10 bases, J loses 2 bases, and the germline ends lie 15 bases apart. This TCR was sampled from a man aged 65 to 85 with active or convalescent COVID-19. The chain joins TRBV5-4 to TRBJ2-5, with TRBD1 perhaps the D gene, on 6 matching bases. The sample consisted of peripheral blood. The bases are TGTGCCTTGCAGACAGGTCAGCAAGAGACCCAGTACTTC. Its protein reads: CALQTGQQETQYF.